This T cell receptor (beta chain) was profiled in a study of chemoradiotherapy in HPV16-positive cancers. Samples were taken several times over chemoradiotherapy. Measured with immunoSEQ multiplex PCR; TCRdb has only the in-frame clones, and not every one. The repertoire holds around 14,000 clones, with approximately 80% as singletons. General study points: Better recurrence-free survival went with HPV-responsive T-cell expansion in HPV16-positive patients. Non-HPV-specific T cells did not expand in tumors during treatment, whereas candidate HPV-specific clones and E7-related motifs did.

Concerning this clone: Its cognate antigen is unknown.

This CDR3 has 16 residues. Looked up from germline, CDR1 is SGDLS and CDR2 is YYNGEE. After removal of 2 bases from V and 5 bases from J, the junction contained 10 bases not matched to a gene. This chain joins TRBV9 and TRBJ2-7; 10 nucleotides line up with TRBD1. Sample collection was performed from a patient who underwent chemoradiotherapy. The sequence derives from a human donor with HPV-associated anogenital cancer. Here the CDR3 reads CASSVGDRGTRNEQYF. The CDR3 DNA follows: TGTGCCAGCAGCGTTGGGGACAGGGGAACAAGGAACGAGCAGTACTTC.